The 20 T cell receptor beta chains reported below all come from one sample, sequenced in a study of blood T cell repertoires in COVID-19. Libraries were prepared by immunoSEQ multiplex PCR; TCRdb keeps only in-frame clonotypes and omits some of them. The table has over 200,000 clones, approximately 88% seen once. Material for sequencing was peripheral blood. These receptors were collected from a young woman with acute or convalescent COVID-19.

This chain connects TRBV5-1 to TRBJ1-1; 7 nucleotides align to TRBD1. CDR3 length: 15 amino acids. Germline V gives CDR1 SGHRS, CDR2 YFSETQ. Trimming took 5 bases from V and 1 from J; bases not matched to a gene: 8. The CDR3 DNA is TGCGCCAGCAGAACGACAGGGTCTGCGAACACTGAAGCTTTCTTT. It specifies CASRTTGSANTEAFF.

V usage is TRBV7-2 and J usage is TRBJ2-2, with 11 bases identical to TRBD2. The length of the CDR3 is 17 residues. Germline V lookup: CDR1 SGHTA, CDR2 FQGNSA. The V gene end was trimmed by 5 bases and the J gene end by 3 bases; junction bases not matched to a gene: 8. CDR3 in amino acids: CASSLLGTSGYTGELFF. As DNA, the CDR3 is TGTGCCAGCAGCCTGCTAGGGACTAGCGGATACACCGGGGAGCTGTTTTTT.

J is TRBJ2-7 and V is TRBV5-1, with 8 bases identical to TRBD1. Looked up from germline, CDR1 is SGHRS and CDR2 is YFSETQ. Trimming cost V 0 bases and J 0 bases; bases outside gene matches: 5. The CDR3 totals 16 residues. CDR3 DNA: TGCGCCAGCAGCTTGGCTGACAGGGGTGTCTCCTACGAGCAGTACTTC. Translated, it gives CASSLADRGVSYEQYF.

This clone was counted a few times. The rearrangement links TRBV7-9 to TRBJ2-5; perhaps TRBD2 as D (5 bases). The ends were cut back, 1 base at V and 2 bases at J, with 11 bases in the middle. CDR3 length: 15 residues. The germline CDR1 and CDR2 sequences are SEHNR and FQNEAQ (reference sequence). CDR3 sequence: CASSLGGPRQETQYF. CDR3 coding DNA: TGTGCCAGCAGCTTAGGAGGGCCGCGGCAAGAGACCCAGTACTTC.

This clone came up once. This sequence joins TRBV5-1 and TRBJ2-1, with 9 bases matching TRBD2. Trimming at V came to 6 bases and at J to 6 bases, leaving 13 bases not matched to a gene. In germline, CDR1 is SGHRS, CDR2 YFSETQ. CDR3 size: 16 residues. CDR3 protein: CASTRDSGRTSNEQFF. Written as DNA, the CDR3 is TGCGCCAGCACTCGGGACAGCGGGAGGACGAGCAATGAGCAGTTCTTC.

This chain uses TRBV10-1 with TRBJ2-5; 7 bases are shared with TRBD2. The V and J ends lost 3 bases and 2 bases, in that order; junction bases with no gene match: 3. This CDR3 spans 14 amino acids. Per germline, CDR1 WNHNN and CDR2 SYGVQD (reference sequence). CDR3 DNA sequence: TGCGCCAGCAGTGATTCTAGCGGACAAGAGACCCAGTACTTC. Amino acids: CASSDSSGQETQYF.

The chain links TRBV11-3 to TRBJ2-2; unclear D gene. V dropped 4 bases and J dropped 6 bases, with 15 bases sitting between them. CDR1 is SGHNT, CDR2 YENEEA, per germline. CDR3 length: 15 residues. The CDR3 coding sequence is TGTGCCAGCAGCTCCGCCATCGGTGAGGCCGGGGAGCTGTTTTTT. Residues: CASSSAIGEAGELFF.

This sequence joins TRBV6-6 and TRBJ2-3; TRBD1 matches at 9 bases. V dropped 0 bases and J dropped 1; count of bases not matched to a gene: 2. Germline V lookup: CDR1 MNHNY, CDR2 SVGAGI (reference sequence). CDR3 length: 16 amino acids. The CDR3 bases are TGTGCCAGCAGTTACTCCACAGGGGGCGGCACAGATACGCAGTATTTT. This gives the protein CASSYSTGGGTDTQYF.

This clone was observed once. The chain joins TRBV7-9 to TRBJ2-3, with 10 bases identical to TRBD1. J gave up 9 bases and V 5 bases, and 14 bases lay outside the gene matches. Germline-derived CDR1 and CDR2 are SEHNR and FQNEAQ (reference sequence). This CDR3 is 16 amino acids long. The CDR3 sequence: CASSAPSGQGGRTQYF. For the CDR3, the DNA is TGTGCCAGCAGCGCCCCCAGCGGACAGGGGGGTAGGACGCAGTATTTT.

Written as DNA, the CDR3 is TGTGCCAGCAGCTTAGAGGGGACAGGATACAATGAGCAGTTCTTC. Protein product: CASSLEGTGYNEQFF. This chain links TRBV7-7 with TRBJ2-1, with TRBD1 matching 8 bases. The CDR3 has 15 residues. The J segment lost 4 bases and the V segment lost 1 base, leaving 3 bases of the junction unmatched. The germline V gene encodes CDR1 SSHAT and CDR2 FNYEAQ (reference sequence). Variable domain in full (rest from reference TRBV7-7 and TRBJ2-1): GAGVSQSPRYKVTKRGQDVTLRCDPISSHATLYWYQQALGQGPEFLTYFNYEAQPDKSGLPSDRFSAERPEGSISTLTIQRTEQRDSAMYRCASSLEGTGYNEQFFGPGTRLTVL.

The chain couples TRBV19 to TRBJ2-7; TRBD2 agrees at 10 bases. Germline CDR1 is LNHDA and CDR2 is SQIVND (reference sequence). The CDR3 is 15 residues long. The trim removed 3 bases at V and 3 bases at J, leaving 5 bases unmatched. The CDR3 region has the DNA TGTGCCAGTAGTATTTTTCTAGCGGGAGTCTACGAGCAGTACTTC. Translation gives CASSIFLAGVYEQYF.

J is TRBJ2-5 and V is TRBV9, with TRBD1 matching 7 bases. Germline V gene lookup returns CDR1 SGDLS and CDR2 YYNGEE. The ends lost 4 bases at V and 7 bases at J; junction bases unmatched: 13. The CDR3 runs to 15 residues. The CDR3 nucleotides are TGTGCCAGCAGCCCCGAGGGACAGACAATCGGGACCCAGTACTTC. Translation: CASSPEGQTIGTQYF.

The J gene is TRBJ1-5, the V gene TRBV4-3, with 8 bases that match TRBD1. The CDR3 length is 15 residues. Germline CDR1 is LGHNA and CDR2 is YSLEER. V was pared by 2 bases and J by 6 bases, with 6 bases of the junction left unmatched. CDR3 sequence (DNA): TGCGCCAGCAGCCAATGGACAGGGATCAGTCAGCCCCAGCATTTT. It encodes CASSQWTGISQPQHF.

Comment on this clone: The same CDR3 arises from other DNA sequences in this sample as well. The rearrangement links TRBV5-1 to TRBJ1-1; 7 positions agree with TRBD1. The CDR3 has 15 amino acids. Germline CDR1 and CDR2: SGHRS and YFSETQ. J gave up 1 base and V 0 bases, and 3 bases lay outside the gene matches. The CDR3 region has the DNA TGCGCCAGCAGCTTGGCCGGGACAGCGAACACTGAAGCTTTCTTT. Its protein product is CASSLAGTANTEAFF.

The genes are TRBV24-1 and TRBJ2-2; 10 bases line up with TRBD2. The CDR3 extends over 14 amino acids. After removal of 5 bases from V and 6 bases from J, the junction contained 2 bases not matched to a gene. Germline V gene sequence: CDR1 KGHDR, CDR2 SFDVKD. CDR3 protein: CATSVLAGAGELFF. The CDR3 bases are TGTGCCACCAGTGTTCTAGCGGGAGCCGGGGAGCTGTTTTTT.

The chain couples TRBV6-6 to TRBJ2-7; a weak D match, TRBD2 (6 bases). Germline assignment: CDR1 MNHNY and CDR2 SVGAGI (reference sequence). Trimming cost V 7 bases and J 2 bases, with 12 bases left between them. The CDR3 runs 13 residues. The CDR3 region is CASTPRGTYEQYF. DNA of the CDR3: TGTGCCAGCACTCCCCGGGGGACCTACGAGCAGTACTTC.

V and J are TRBV18 and TRBJ1-5, with D possibly being TRBD1 (5 bases). Germline CDR1 is KGHSH and CDR2 is LQKENI. Trimming left V 2 bases short and J 5 bases short, with 13 bases between. This CDR3 is built from 15 residues. The CDR3 sequence is CASSPFTGPDQPQHF. The DNA of the CDR3 is TGTGCCAGCTCACCATTCACAGGACCAGATCAGCCCCAGCATTTT. Complete variable domain (other parts from reference TRBV18 and TRBJ1-5): NAGVMQNPRHLVRRRGQEARLRCSPMKGHSHVYWYRQLPEEGLKFMVYLQKENIIDESGMPKERFSAEFPKEGPSILRIQQVVRGDSAAYFCASSPFTGPDQPQHFGDGTRLSIL.

Worth noting for this clone: The junction differs from germline at one of its ends, possibly a read error. The V gene is TRBV7-2, the J gene TRBJ2-7; 9 bases align to TRBD1. Germline V gene lookup returns CDR1 SGHTA and CDR2 FQGNSA. The CDR3 totals 10 residues. CDR3 region: CASSRDRVDF. CDR3 nucleotides: TGTGCCAGCAGCCGGGACAGGGTGGACTTC.

V gene TRBV15 combines with J gene TRBJ2-1; D unclear. CDR3 size: 18 residues. V lost 0 bases and J 1 base, leaving 16 bases between the germline ends. Germline V gene data show CDR1 as LNHNV and CDR2 as YYDKDF (reference sequence). The CDR3 DNA sequence: TGTGCCACCAGCAGAGACAGCCCCGGCGGAATGTCCTACAATGAGCAGTTCTTC. This gives the protein CATSRDSPGGMSYNEQFF.

The chain is built from TRBV27 and TRBJ1-2; 9 bases match TRBD1. The germline CDR1 and CDR2 sequences are MNHEY and SMNVEV (reference sequence). The CDR3 has 14 residues. The trim removed 5 bases at V and 4 bases at J, leaving 5 bases unmatched. In DNA form, the CDR3 reads TGTGCCAGCAGTCCGGGACAGGGACGCTATGGCTACACCTTC. Its protein is CASSPGQGRYGYTF.